This T cell receptor (beta chain) was captured in a study of T cell responses to AZD1222 COVID-19 vaccine. Overall study results and limits: Once two AZD1222 doses were given, Spike-specific TCR breadth and depth went up. Repertoire samples came only from after the peak T cell response. The sample set comprised mostly white British donors with more females, and clonal diversity was possibly underestimated.

The V and J ends lost 3 bases and 0 bases, in that order; junction bases with no gene match: 3. This CDR3 spans 15 amino acids. Germline CDR1 is GTSNPN and CDR2 is SVGIG (reference sequence). Assay used: immunoSEQ multiplex PCR; TCRdb lists only in-frame clones, some missing. The sample shows roughly 110,000 clones, roughly 90% of them seen only once. A remark on this clone: Its antigen remains unidentified.

The receptor comes from an adult in good health. The chain recombines TRBV30 with TRBJ1-3; 9 bases are shared with TRBD1. The sequences come from peripheral blood, collected on day 0 of AZD1222 vaccination. Here the CDR3 DNA reads TGTGCCTGGAGAGCGACAGGGGGCTCTGGAAACACCATATATTTT. It is translated as CAWRATGGSGNTIYF.